These 12 T cell receptor beta chains share one sample of origin, sequenced in a study of blood T cells in healthy people across ages. A sample-barcoded 5' primer and a J-beta primer mix were used in a second PCR of roughly 6 to 11 cycles. TCRdb reanalysed the 5' RACE reads using MiXCR and keeps one entry per CDR3 protein. This sample carries about 1.7 million distinct CDR3 sequences, approximately 30% of them seen once, and the ten largest clones take roughly 8.2%. The sequenced sample consisted of blood. These receptors were obtained from a woman aged 25 to 39 in good health.

CDR3 protein: CAIRTEGNEQYF. The CDR3 nucleotides read TGTGCCATCAGGACGGAGGGGAACGAGCAGTACTTC. This sequence joins TRBV28 and TRBJ2-7; D is possibly TRBD2 (6 bases). This CDR3 region has 12 residues. Germline CDR1 and CDR2: MDHEN and SYDVKM. Trimming removed 10 bases from V and 5 bases from J, with 15 bases in between.

Ten or more counts support this clonotype. The chain has TRBV11-2 and TRBJ2-1; D perhaps matches TRBD2 (6 bases). From germline, CDR1 is SGHAT and CDR2 FQNNGV. V was cut by 5 bases and J by 6 bases, with 20 bases left in between. The CDR3 sequence is 16 residues long. CDR3 nucleotides: TGTGCCAGCAGCCCCGTTATGCGCGGTAGCGGCAATGAGCAGTTCTTC. Its protein is CASSPVMRGSGNEQFF.

This chain uses TRBV5-1 with TRBJ1-4; D uncertain. CDR3 length: 16 amino acids. V was cut by 0 bases and J by 4 bases, with 13 bases left in between. Germline CDR1 reads SGHRS; CDR2 reads YFSETQ. CDR3 coding DNA: TGCGCCAGCAGCTTGGTACCAGGCAGCCTTAATGAAAAACTGTTTTTT. This codes for CASSLVPGSLNEKLFF. The whole variable domain, filled in from reference TRBV5-1 and TRBJ1-4, reads KAGVTQTPRYLIKTRGQQVTLSCSPISGHRSVSWYQQTPGQGLQFLFEYFSETQRNKGNFPGRFSGRQFSNSRSEMNVSTLELGDSALYLCASSLVPGSLNEKLFFGSGTQLSVL.

This chain connects TRBV5-1 to TRBJ1-3; 7 positions match TRBD1. Trimming at V came to 4 bases and at J to 0 bases, leaving 4 bases not matched to a gene. The CDR3 is 15 amino acids. Germline V gene sequence: CDR1 SGHRS, CDR2 YFSETQ. CDR3 nucleotides: TGCGCCAGCAGCGCGTGGGACAGCTCTGGAAACACCATATATTTT. As protein: CASSAWDSSGNTIYF.

J is TRBJ2-4 and V is TRBV7-9; D not resolved. The closer fit of TRBJ2-7 to the DNA end suggests the J call may be wrong. The CDR3 extends over 12 amino acids. Germline CDR1 reads SEHNR; CDR2 reads FQNEAQ (reference sequence). The CDR3 region is CASTSRNYEQYF. The CDR3 coding sequence is TGTGCCAGCACCAGTAGGAATTACGAGCAGTACTTC.

This clonotype has at least ten counts. This rearrangement joins TRBV10-2 to TRBJ2-7; 13 bases line up with TRBD2. The CDR3 extends over 14 amino acids. Losses at the gene ends were 6 bases for V and 6 bases for J; bases not matched to a gene: 5. CDR1 and CDR2 from the germline V gene are WSHSY and SAAADI. The CDR3 bases are TGCGCCAGCAGAGGACTAGCGGGAGCCTTCGAGCAGTACTTC. This translates into CASRGLAGAFEQYF.

This clonotype was seen a few times. The chain uses TRBV7-3 and TRBJ2-5; D perhaps matches TRBD2 (7 bases). The germline V gene encodes CDR1 SGHTA and CDR2 FQGTGA. The CDR3 is 16 residues long. V was trimmed by 3 bases and J by 1 base, leaving 15 bases between them. CDR3 nucleotide sequence: TGTGCCAGCAGCTTGGCGGGGGTGGGGGCCCAAGAGACCCAGTACTTC. It yields the protein CASSLAGVGAQETQYF.

This chain links TRBV11-1 with TRBJ2-7, with D unresolved. Germline assignment: CDR1 SGHAT and CDR2 FQDESV (reference sequence). Trimming stripped 1 base from V and 2 bases from J, with 12 bases between. The CDR3 is 15 residues long. In nucleotides, the CDR3 is TGTGCCAGCAGCTTAGTAGATTACGGTACCTACGAGCAGTACTTC. It yields the protein CASSLVDYGTYEQYF.

This clonotype has only a few counts. The V and J genes are TRBV7-9 and TRBJ1-2; perhaps TRBD1 as D (5 bases). The CDR3 is 13 amino acids. Germline V gene lookup returns CDR1 SEHNR and CDR2 FQNEAQ (reference sequence). V dropped 4 bases and J dropped 7 bases, with 13 bases sitting between them. CDR3 residues: CASSSAPGPGYTF. CDR3 nucleotide sequence: TGTGCCAGCAGCTCGGCCCCGGGGCCTGGCTACACCTTC.

About this clonotype itself: A read error may produce the germline difference seen at one junction end. The J gene is TRBJ2-3, the V gene TRBV5-1; 8 bases are a match to TRBD1. CDR1 SGHRS and CDR2 YFSETQ come from the germline V gene. The CDR3 has 16 amino acids. The CDR3 loop is CASSLQGQGGTDAQYF. CDR3 nucleotides: TGCGCCAGCAGCCTACAAGGACAGGGTGGTACAGATGCGCAGTATTTT.

This clonotype was seen more than once but under ten times. The chain has TRBV4-3 and TRBJ2-3; D perhaps matches TRBD2 (6 bases). The CDR3 loop spans 17 amino acids. Germline loops: CDR1 LGHNA, CDR2 YSLEER. Trimming took off 1 base at V and 8 bases at J, with 22 bases between the two ends. The CDR3 DNA follows: TGCGCCAGCAGCCAAGTGGTCTGGGGCATCGAGGGAGGTACGCAGTATTTT. Translation gives CASSQVVWGIEGGTQYF.

With regard to this clonotype: With a much larger clone just one base away, this may be a read error. The V call is TRBV7-6, the J call TRBJ2-1, with a tentative D call TRBD1 (6 bases). The J call is uncertain, as TRBJ2-7 better fits the DNA end. This CDR3 is 13 amino acids long. Germline V lookup: CDR1 SGHVS, CDR2 FNYEAQ. The CDR3 sequence: CASSGGRDNEQYF. As DNA, the CDR3 is TGTGCCAGCAGCGGCGGCAGGGACAATGAGCAGTACTTC.